What follows describes a single T cell receptor (beta chain). Its antigen is not identified. The data belong to a study of shared clonotypes between healthy human individuals. Study-wide results and caveats: Lower generation probabilities were found for non-shared clonotypes than for those shared by all four donors.

The CDR3 runs to 15 residues. Trimming pared 5 bases from V and 8 bases from J, leaving 21 bases between. Germline CDR1 reads MNHEY; CDR2 reads SMNVEV (reference sequence). Terminally differentiated effector memory CD45RA+ cells were excluded by CCR7 positive selection of CD45RO-negative cells. Clones were read by immunoSEQ multiplex PCR, and TCRdb kept only the in-frame ones, dropping some. This table has around 1.9 million clones, approximately 94% appearing once. Input material: naive CD8+ T cells from PBMCs. This sequence was found in a man aged 18 to 30 in good health. Some clones in this sample may be carry-over from other donors' samples. The V call is TRBV27, the J call TRBJ1-2, with a weak D call TRBD1 (6 bases). CDR3 residues: CASSKTPQGSRGYTF. The CDR3 DNA reads TGTGCCAGCAGTAAAACCCCACAGGGTTCTCGCGGCTACACCTTC.